Detailed here is one T cell receptor (beta chain). This sample was taken from a study of T cell repertoires in aging, cancer and after chemotherapy. This CDR3 comprises 11 residues. V was shortened by 7 bases and J by 5 bases, with 7 bases between the two germline ends. Amplification of TCR beta used genomic DNA extracted from peripheral blood. Multiplex touch-down PCR with TRB-A/B primers amplified rearranged V-D-J TRB sequences. TCRdb itself ran the multiplex PCR reads through MiXCR, one entry per CDR3 protein. The table has about 12,000 distinct CDR3 sequences, 30% to 35% seen once; the top ten hold over 9%.

This rearrangement joins TRBV12-3 or TRBV12-4 to TRBJ2-3; D gene uncertain. The sequence came from a human donor in good health. The donor label of this sample is uncertain. The material sequenced was blood. The chain's CDR3 is CASTILDTQYF. The CDR3 nucleotides read TGTGCCAGCACAATCCTAGATACGCAGTATTTT.